Presented here are 20 T cell receptor beta chains from one specimen sequenced in a study of shared clonotypes between healthy human individuals. TCRdb's copy holds only in-frame clones and misses some; the assay was immunoSEQ multiplex PCR. Of under 2.5 million clones in the sample, less than 95% were seen once. The specimen was naive CD4+ T cells from PBMCs. The sample's subset: CD45RA+ positively selected. The receptors were gathered from a man aged 18 to 30 in good health. Some clones in this sample may be carry-over from other donors' samples.

The chain employs TRBV4-2 and TRBJ2-7; the D is unclear. The CDR3 has 16 residues. Looked up from germline, CDR1 is LGHNA and CDR2 is YNFKEQ. Trimming stripped 0 bases from V and 3 bases from J, with 15 bases between. CDR3 nucleotide sequence: TGTGCCAGCAGCCAAGATATAAGGTCCCGGATCTACGAGCAGTACTTC. Translating gives CASSQDIRSRIYEQYF.

This chain joins TRBV30 and TRBJ2-3, with D hard to call. Looked up from germline, CDR1 is GTSNPN and CDR2 is SVGIG (reference sequence). This CDR3 comprises 14 residues. The V gene lost 3 bases and the J gene lost 4 bases, with 14 bases spanning the gap. The CDR3, as DNA: TGTGCCTGGAGCACTGGACCAGTCGCAGATACGCAGTATTTT. Translating it yields CAWSTGPVADTQYF.

V usage is TRBV4-1 and J usage is TRBJ1-4; 7 bases map to TRBD1. The ends lost 4 bases at V and 7 bases at J; junction bases unmatched: 12. This CDR3 spans 16 amino acids. The V gene's germline CDR1 is MGHRA and CDR2 YSYEKL. The CDR3 spells CASSPGTAGASEKLFF. The CDR3 DNA reads TGCGCCAGCAGCCCAGGGACAGCCGGAGCAAGTGAAAAACTGTTTTTT.

This chain connects TRBV5-1 to TRBJ1-1; TRBD1 might be the D (5 bases). This CDR3 comprises 12 residues. Germline assignment: CDR1 SGHRS and CDR2 YFSETQ. V lost 10 bases, J lost 8 bases, and 18 bases lay in between. CDR3 nucleotides: TGCGCCGGCCAGGAACCCGGGGGGGAAGCTTTCTTT. It codes for CAGQEPGGEAFF.

This chain joins TRBV4-1 and TRBJ1-2; tentatively, D is TRBD1 (5 bases). The CDR3 is made up of 22 amino acids. Germline V gene data show CDR1 as MGHRA and CDR2 as YSYEKL. The V end lost 1 base, the J end lost 2 bases, and 32 bases lay between the germline ends. The CDR3 nucleotides read TGCGCCAGCAGCCAAGGACGGGTTAACATAGGGGACCAACGCCGGCAAAACTATGGCTACACCTTC. Protein product: CASSQGRVNIGDQRRQNYGYTF.

V usage is TRBV2 and J usage is TRBJ2-5; D uncertain. This CDR3 is 13 amino acids long. V was cut by 1 base and J by 6 bases, with 9 bases left in between. Germline V gives CDR1 SNHLY, CDR2 FYNNEI. The CDR3 is CASSEEMAKTQYF. In DNA form, the CDR3 reads TGTGCCAGCAGTGAAGAAATGGCGAAGACCCAGTACTTC. The complete variable domain, with remaining parts taken from reference TRBV2 and TRBJ2-5, reads EPEVTQTPSHQVTQMGQEVILRCVPISNHLYFYWYRQILGQKVEFLVSFYNNEISEKSEIFDDQFSVERPDGSNFTLKIRSTKLEDSAMYFCASSEEMAKTQYFGPGTRLLVL.

The count of this clone is one. J is TRBJ2-3 and V is TRBV5-1; 9 bases are shared with TRBD1. The CDR3 loop spans 15 amino acids. The germline gives CDR1 SGHRS, CDR2 YFSETQ. The J segment lost 5 bases and the V segment lost 4 bases, leaving 8 bases of the junction unmatched. In nucleotides, the CDR3 is TGCGCCAGCAGCGACGCACAGGGGGCGGGAGATACGCAGTATTTT. Amino acid sequence: CASSDAQGAGDTQYF.

The chain carries TRBV6-5 and TRBJ2-7, with 9 nucleotides matching TRBD1. The CDR3 has 14 amino acids. Trimming at V came to 5 bases and at J to 3 bases, leaving 5 bases not matched to a gene. The germline V gene encodes CDR1 MNHEY and CDR2 SVGAGI. The CDR3 sequence is CASSKGQGGYEQYF. For the CDR3, the DNA is TGTGCCAGCAGTAAGGGACAGGGCGGCTACGAGCAGTACTTC.

The sample holds a few counts of this clone. This chain uses TRBV10-3 with TRBJ1-1; D not certain. This CDR3 spans 13 amino acids. From germline, CDR1 is ENHRY and CDR2 SYGVKD. Between the trimmed V and J ends, which lost 8 bases and 0 bases, there was a span of 10 bases. CDR3: CAIGSSMNTEAFF. The DNA of the CDR3 is TGTGCCATCGGAAGCAGCATGAACACTGAAGCTTTCTTT.

Concerning this clone: This sample also contains other DNA sequences that code for the same CDR3. The V call is TRBV6-5, the J call TRBJ2-7; perhaps D is TRBD1 or TRBD2 (5 bases each). V shed 2 bases and J shed 4 bases, with 12 bases lying between them. The CDR3 is made up of 14 amino acids. The germline gives CDR1 MNHEY, CDR2 SVGAGI. The CDR3 nucleotides read TGTGCCAGCAGTTACCGGGACGGATCATACGAGCAGTACTTC. Encoded protein: CASSYRDGSYEQYF.

The V and J genes are TRBV27 and TRBJ2-2; 9 bases are shared with TRBD1. The CDR3 runs 16 residues. In germline, CDR1 is MNHEY, CDR2 SMNVEV (reference sequence). V lost 4 bases, J lost 1 base, and 4 bases stayed unmatched. The CDR3 spells CASSSRQGGNTGELFF. The CDR3 DNA reads as TGTGCCAGCAGTTCGCGACAGGGGGGGAACACCGGGGAGCTGTTTTTT.

The CDR3 DNA sequence: TGTGCCAGCAGTTTAGCGCCGGGGTCTGGGGCCAACGTCCTGACTTTC. Residues: CASSLAPGSGANVLTF. The rearrangement links TRBV28 to TRBJ2-6; D might be TRBD2 (5 bases). The germline V and J ends were trimmed by 2 bases and 1 base, with 9 bases remaining between them. Germline assignment: CDR1 MDHEN and CDR2 SYDVKM. This CDR3 is 16 amino acids long.

The chain is built from TRBV9 and TRBJ2-3; 10 positions agree with TRBD2. Trimming took 4 bases from V and 2 from J; bases not matched to a gene: 7. Germline CDR1 SGDLS, CDR2 YYNGEE. This CDR3 is built from 16 residues. The DNA for the CDR3 is TGTGCCAGCAGCCTCCGAGCGGGAGGGTTCACAGATACGCAGTATTTT. It yields the protein CASSLRAGGFTDTQYF.

The V and J genes are TRBV5-4 and TRBJ1-1; D gene unclear. Germline values: CDR1 SGHNT, CDR2 YYREEE (reference sequence). Between the trimmed V and J ends, which lost 7 bases and 0 bases, there was a span of 13 bases. There are 14 residues in the CDR3. Written as DNA, the CDR3 is TGTGCCAGCCGGTATATCGGAATGAACACTGAAGCTTTCTTT. This encodes CASRYIGMNTEAFF.

The chain uses TRBV30 and TRBJ1-2; D uncertain. Germline lookup yields CDR1 GTSNPN and CDR2 SVGIG (reference sequence). The ends were cut back, 3 bases at V and 5 bases at J, with 7 bases in the middle. The CDR3 has 11 amino acids. The DNA of the CDR3 is TGTGCCTGGAGCTATGAATATGGCTACACCTTC. Protein product: CAWSYEYGYTF.

This rearrangement joins TRBV5-4 to TRBJ2-5; 11 nucleotides agree with TRBD2. The germline V gene has CDR1 SGHNT and CDR2 YYREEE (reference sequence). V shed 0 bases and J 6 bases; nucleotides not matched to a gene: 4. CDR3 length equals 15 residues. Here the CDR3 reads CASSLELAGAQTQYF. Here the CDR3 DNA reads TGTGCCAGCAGCTTGGAACTAGCGGGAGCTCAGACCCAGTACTTC.

The V gene is TRBV2, the J gene TRBJ2-5, with D possibly TRBD2 on 5 matching bases. The J call could be wrong; TRBJ2-7 is a better fit for the DNA end. CDR1 and CDR2 (germline): SNHLY, FYNNEI. The CDR3 extends over 14 amino acids. CDR3 loop: CASSIGRGTYEQYF. In DNA, the CDR3 is TGTGCCAGCAGCATTGGACGGGGAACCTACGAGCAGTACTTC.

The V call is TRBV18, the J call TRBJ2-1; 11 nucleotides line up with TRBD2. V lost 5 bases, J lost 5 bases, and 2 bases stayed unmatched. The CDR3 length is 14 residues. Germline assignment: CDR1 KGHSH and CDR2 LQKENI. The chain's CDR3 is CASSSGLADNEQFF. The CDR3 bases are TGTGCCAGCTCATCGGGACTAGCGGACAATGAGCAGTTCTTC. The whole variable domain, remainder taken from reference TRBV18 and TRBJ2-1, is NAGVMQNPRHLVRRRGQEARLRCSPMKGHSHVYWYRQLPEEGLKFMVYLQKENIIDESGMPKERFSAEFPKEGPSILRIQQVVRGDSAAYFCASSSGLADNEQFFGPGTRLTVL.

The chain is built from TRBV28 and TRBJ1-1; D perhaps matches TRBD1 (6 bases). CDR3 size: 12 residues. The V gene lost 10 bases and the J gene lost 3 bases, with 12 bases spanning the gap. Germline CDR1 reads MDHEN; CDR2 reads SYDVKM. The CDR3 DNA is TGTGCCATAAGAGGGGGGCACACTGAAGCTTTCTTT. It codes for CAIRGGHTEAFF.

A remark on this clone: Other DNA sequences in this sample translate to the same CDR3. The V and J genes are TRBV20-1 and TRBJ1-2; D unclear. CDR3 length equals 11 residues. The germline CDR1 and CDR2 sequences are DFQATT and SNEGSKA (reference sequence). The V and J ends lost 3 bases and 2 bases respectively, with 4 bases between them. CDR3 residues: CSASDNYGYTF. CDR3 coding DNA: TGCAGTGCTAGTGACAACTATGGCTACACCTTC.